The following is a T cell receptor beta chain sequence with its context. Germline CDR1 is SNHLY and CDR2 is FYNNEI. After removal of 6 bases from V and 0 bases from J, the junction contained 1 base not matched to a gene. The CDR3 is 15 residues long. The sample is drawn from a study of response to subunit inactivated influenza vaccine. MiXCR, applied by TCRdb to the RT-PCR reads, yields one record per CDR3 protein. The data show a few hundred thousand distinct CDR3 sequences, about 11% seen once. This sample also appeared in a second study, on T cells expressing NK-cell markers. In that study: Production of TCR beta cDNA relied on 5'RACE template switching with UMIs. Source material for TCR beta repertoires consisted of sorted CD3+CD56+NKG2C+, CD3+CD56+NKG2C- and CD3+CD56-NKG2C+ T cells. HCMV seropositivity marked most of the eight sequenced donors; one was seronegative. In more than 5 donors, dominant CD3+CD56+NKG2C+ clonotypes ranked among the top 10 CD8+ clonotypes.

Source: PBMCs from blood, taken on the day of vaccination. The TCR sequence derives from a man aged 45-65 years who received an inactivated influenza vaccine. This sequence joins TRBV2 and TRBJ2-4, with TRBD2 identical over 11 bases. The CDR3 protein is CASRGLAVAKNIQYF. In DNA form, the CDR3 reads TGTGCCAGCAGGGGACTAGCGGTAGCCAAAAACATTCAGTACTTC.